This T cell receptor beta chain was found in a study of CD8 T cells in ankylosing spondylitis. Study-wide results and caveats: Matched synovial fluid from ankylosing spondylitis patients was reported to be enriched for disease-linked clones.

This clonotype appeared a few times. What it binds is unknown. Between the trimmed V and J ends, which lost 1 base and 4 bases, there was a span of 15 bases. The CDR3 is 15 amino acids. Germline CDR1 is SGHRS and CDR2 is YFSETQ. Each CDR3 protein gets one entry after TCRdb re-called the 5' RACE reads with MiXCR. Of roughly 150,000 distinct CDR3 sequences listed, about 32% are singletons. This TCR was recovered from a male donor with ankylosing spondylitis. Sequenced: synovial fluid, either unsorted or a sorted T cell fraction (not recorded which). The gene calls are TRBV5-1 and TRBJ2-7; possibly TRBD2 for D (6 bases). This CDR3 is CASSLRSGGSYEQYF. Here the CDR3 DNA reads TGCGCCAGCAGCTTGCGGTCCGGGGGTTCGTACGAGCAGTACTTC.